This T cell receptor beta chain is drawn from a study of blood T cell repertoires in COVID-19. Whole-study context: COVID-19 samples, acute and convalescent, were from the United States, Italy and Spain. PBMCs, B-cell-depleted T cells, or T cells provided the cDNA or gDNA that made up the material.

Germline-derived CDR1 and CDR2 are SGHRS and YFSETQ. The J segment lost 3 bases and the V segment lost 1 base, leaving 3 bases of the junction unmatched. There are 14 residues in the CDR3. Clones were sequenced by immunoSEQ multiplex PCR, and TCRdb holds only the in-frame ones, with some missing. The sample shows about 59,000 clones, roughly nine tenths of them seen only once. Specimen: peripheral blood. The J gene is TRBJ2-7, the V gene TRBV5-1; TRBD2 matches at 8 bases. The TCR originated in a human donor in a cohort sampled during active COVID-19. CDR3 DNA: TGCGCCAGCAGCTTGACTAGCGGAGACTACGAGCAGTACTTC. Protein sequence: CASSLTSGDYEQYF.